The rows below give T cell receptor beta chains drawn from one sample of a study of blood T cell repertoires in COVID-19. Assay used: immunoSEQ multiplex PCR; TCRdb lists only in-frame clones, some missing. The sample shows 140,000 to 150,000 clones, 60% to 85% of them seen only once. The sample comprised peripheral blood. The receptor source for this set is a woman aged 55-69 years with acute or convalescent COVID-19. The CDR3 runs from the conserved cysteine through the conserved F or W.

V	J	CDR3
TRBV7-3	TRBJ2-1	CASSTTSRSDEQFF
TRBV12-3/TRBV12-4	TRBJ1-1	CASSVGQGGEAFF
TRBV4-1	TRBJ1-1	CASSFSTEAFF
TRBV2	TRBJ2-7	CASSLAGGPDEQYF
TRBV27	TRBJ2-7	CASSVWVGPYEQYF
TRBV28	TRBJ1-1	CASTLGVENTEAFF
TRBV7-9	TRBJ1-2	CASSRDSDYGYTF
TRBV5-4	TRBJ2-5	CASSLDSDQETQYF
TRBV6-2/TRBV6-3	TRBJ1-2	CASSYGTGELLDYGYTF
TRBV5-1	TRBJ1-1	CASSRWTGGLHTEAFF
TRBV6-1	TRBJ2-1	CASSEAGREGVGEQFF
TRBV7-9	TRBJ2-1	CASSRRLESGNEQFF
TRBV28	TRBJ1-3	CASSTKPGNTIYF
TRBV28	TRBJ1-6	CASSLVDRVNSPLHF
TRBV5-4	TRBJ1-4	CASSLGQGFEKLFF
TRBV3-1/TRBV3-2	TRBJ2-3	CASSPWTSGSRADTQYF
TRBV7-2	TRBJ2-7	CASSLFAGREQYF
TRBV20-1	TRBJ1-2	CSARSGTRF
TRBV5-4	TRBJ2-1	CASSLTSGVSSYNEQFF
TRBV15	TRBJ2-2	CATVHRLAGNTGELFF
TRBV9	TRBJ2-1	CASSSIGLAGGNEQFF
TRBV5-6	TRBJ2-7	CASVVAGGYEQYF
TRBV18	TRBJ2-1	CASSPGTGQRFSSYNEQFF
TRBV28	TRBJ1-5	CASMSGGVRPQHF
TRBV6-5	TRBJ2-7	CASSQRGNEQYF
TRBV30	TRBJ1-2	CAWSETPEGARGYTF
TRBV30	TRBJ1-6	CAWSSTSSYNSPLHF
TRBV6-6	TRBJ2-7	CASSYKGRNSYEQYF
TRBV4-2	TRBJ1-1	CASSLRTGGDTEAFF
TRBV18	TRBJ1-1	CASSRRVGTEAFF
TRBV28	TRBJ1-2	CAIRQGAPYGYTF
TRBV7-2	TRBJ2-2	CASSLDGLGPANTGELFF
TRBV7-9	TRBJ2-5	CASSLRGGGRETQYF
TRBV7-8	TRBJ1-4	CASSAGRSNEKLFF
TRBV27	TRBJ2-1	CASSFGTRTFEQFF
TRBV9	TRBJ2-3	CASSPRGREADTQYF
TRBV5-4	TRBJ2-1	CASSLRDRLNNEQFF
TRBV2	TRBJ2-5	CASGGKTQYF
TRBV6-2/TRBV6-3	TRBJ2-1	CASSYVGAGSGRAGNEQFF
TRBV9	TRBJ1-3	CASSSGATSGNTIYF
TRBV4-2	TRBJ1-1	CASSQNSRQVWSEAFF
TRBV11-2	TRBJ2-7	CASSRITSGITYEQYF
TRBV19	TRBJ1-1	CASRTGLYPEAFF